A single sample gave rise to the 18 T cell receptor beta chains below, sequenced in a study of blood T cell repertoires in COVID-19. Here immunoSEQ multiplex PCR was the method, and the copy in TCRdb shows in-frame clones only, minus some. The sample includes under 200,000 clones, 90% seen only once; the top ten take approximately 0.5%. The sample was peripheral blood. The receptor source for this set is a man aged 50 to 59 with acute or convalescent COVID-19.

This chain links TRBV2 with TRBJ1-4; D may be TRBD1 (6 bases). The CDR3 consists of 14 residues. The V end lost 1 base, the J end lost 8 bases, and 11 bases lay between the germline ends. Germline V gene data show CDR1 as SNHLY and CDR2 as FYNNEI. CDR3 in amino acids: CASSEVQGTEKLFF. The CDR3 nucleotides are TGTGCCAGCAGTGAAGTACAGGGAACGGAAAAACTGTTTTTT.

This chain connects TRBV18 to TRBJ2-3; D uncertain. Germline CDR1 is KGHSH and CDR2 is LQKENI. Trimming removed 6 bases from V and 2 bases from J, with 12 bases in between. This CDR3 is built from 14 residues. This chain's CDR3 is CASSSKSNTDTQYF. Written as DNA, the CDR3 is TGTGCCAGCTCGTCTAAATCTAACACAGATACGCAGTATTTT.

The gene calls are TRBV28 and TRBJ2-2, with 11 bases aligning to TRBD2. The CDR3 has 15 residues. The J segment lost 6 bases and the V segment lost 5 bases, leaving 5 bases of the junction unmatched. CDR1 is MDHEN and CDR2 is SYDVKM in the germline V gene. CDR3 in DNA: TGTGCCAGCAGTACTTTAGCGGGAGGGGCCGGGGAGCTGTTTTTT. As protein: CASSTLAGGAGELFF. Variable domain in full (rest from reference TRBV28 and TRBJ2-2): DVKVTQSSRYLVKRTGEKVFLECVQDMDHENMFWYRQDPGLGLRLIYFSYDVKMKEKGDIPEGYSVSREKKERFSLILESASTNQTSMYLCASSTLAGGAGELFFGEGSRLTVL.

The V and J genes are TRBV9 and TRBJ2-1; 10 bases are a match to TRBD1. V was clipped by 4 bases and J by 6 bases; unmatched bases: 10. CDR3 size: 16 residues. CDR1 is SGDLS, CDR2 YYNGEE, per germline. This CDR3 reads CASSPRGRDRGNEQFF. The DNA for the CDR3 is TGTGCCAGCAGCCCAAGGGGACGGGACAGGGGCAATGAGCAGTTCTTC.

This chain links TRBV7-9 with TRBJ1-2; the D is unclear. The length of the CDR3 is 13 residues. V lost 3 bases, J lost 4 bases, and 9 bases lay in between. The V gene's germline CDR1 is SEHNR and CDR2 FQNEAQ (reference sequence). The chain's CDR3 is CASSFAASYGYTF. Here the CDR3 DNA reads TGTGCCAGCAGCTTCGCGGCCAGCTATGGCTACACCTTC.

V is TRBV5-8 and J is TRBJ2-7, with 10 bases matching TRBD1. The CDR3 extends over 16 amino acids. The trim removed 5 bases at V and 6 bases at J, leaving 14 bases unmatched. CDR1 and CDR2 from the germline V gene are SGHTS and YDEGEE. The CDR3 loop reads CASRPDRGTWKAEQYF. The DNA of the CDR3 is TGTGCCAGCAGACCGGACAGGGGGACTTGGAAAGCCGAGCAGTACTTC.

The chain links TRBV7-2 to TRBJ1-6, with D unclear. The CDR3 sequence is 17 residues long. The V end lost 5 bases, the J end lost 0 bases, and 14 bases lay between the germline ends. Germline V gives CDR1 SGHTA, CDR2 FQGNSA. The CDR3 spells CASSPGLLSSYNSPLHF. The CDR3 DNA follows: TGTGCCAGCAGCCCCGGACTCCTTAGCTCCTATAATTCACCCCTCCACTTT.

The rearrangement uses TRBV6-4 and TRBJ2-3; maybe TRBD2 (7 bases). Trimming took off 6 bases at V and 5 bases at J, with 15 bases between the two ends. The CDR3 covers 14 residues. The germline V gene encodes CDR1 MRHNA and CDR2 SNTAGT. Written as DNA, the CDR3 is TGTGCCAGCAGCCACGGGGGGCCCGGAGATACGCAGTATTTT. It translates to CASSHGGPGDTQYF.

The rearrangement links TRBV27 to TRBJ1-5; 9 nucleotides agree with TRBD1. The CDR3 covers 15 residues. Germline assignment: CDR1 MNHEY and CDR2 SMNVEV (reference sequence). V gave up 8 bases and J gave up 5 bases; unmatched junction bases: 10. The CDR3 here is CASGPMGQGDQPQHF. The CDR3 DNA follows: TGTGCCAGCGGTCCGATGGGACAGGGTGATCAGCCCCAGCATTTT.

The sample holds a few counts of this clone. This rearrangement joins TRBV28 to TRBJ2-1; 13 bases map to TRBD2. V trimming: 6 bases; J trimming: 6 bases; junction bases outside the gene matches: 5. Germline V gene lookup returns CDR1 MDHEN and CDR2 SYDVKM. This CDR3 region has 15 residues. The CDR3 region is CASRTLAGGLNEQFF. The DNA of the CDR3 is TGTGCCAGCAGAACACTAGCGGGGGGGCTCAATGAGCAGTTCTTC.

The chain recombines TRBV27 with TRBJ2-2, with TRBD1 as a possible D gene (5 bases). Trimming stripped 2 bases from V and 10 bases from J, with 11 bases between. This CDR3 has 13 amino acids. The germline CDR1 and CDR2 sequences are MNHEY and SMNVEV (reference sequence). The CDR3 protein is CASSLLPGQELFF. The CDR3 DNA is TGTGCCAGCAGTTTACTCCCTGGACAGGAGCTGTTTTTT.

This chain uses TRBV19 with TRBJ2-5, with a possible D match to TRBD2 (5 bases). V was trimmed by 3 bases and J by 0 bases, leaving 11 bases between them. The CDR3 runs to 15 residues. CDR1 is LNHDA and CDR2 is SQIVND in the germline V gene (reference sequence). Here the CDR3 DNA reads TGTGCCAGTAGTATGTATAGCGACTACCAAGAGACCCAGTACTTC. Encoded protein: CASSMYSDYQETQYF. Variable domain in full (rest from reference TRBV19 and TRBJ2-5): DGGITQSPKYLFRKEGQNVTLSCEQNLNHDAMYWYRQDPGQGLRLIYYSQIVNDFQKGDIAEGYSVSREKKESFPLTVTSAQKNPTAFYLCASSMYSDYQETQYFGPGTRLLVL.

The chain recombines TRBV9 with TRBJ2-7; TRBD1 aligns across 7 bases. Trimming cost V 4 bases and J 1 base; bases outside gene matches: 5. Germline V lookup: CDR1 SGDLS, CDR2 YYNGEE. The CDR3 runs to 14 residues. The CDR3 spells CASSPWTGSYEQYF. CDR3 DNA: TGTGCCAGCAGCCCCTGGACAGGTTCCTACGAGCAGTACTTC.

V is TRBV30 and J is TRBJ1-4, with a possible D match to TRBD1 (5 bases). Germline V gene sequence: CDR1 GTSNPN, CDR2 SVGIG (reference sequence). CDR3 size: 15 residues. Trimming removed 0 bases at V and 3 bases at J, with 11 bases between. The CDR3 loop reads CAWSVKSGSNEKLFF. The CDR3 nucleotides are TGTGCCTGGAGTGTAAAGTCAGGGTCTAATGAAAAACTGTTTTTT.

Worth noting for this clone: Other DNA sequences from this sample encode an identical CDR3 as well. The V gene is TRBV19, the J gene TRBJ2-5; D not resolved. The CDR3 spans 14 residues. Germline values: CDR1 LNHDA, CDR2 SQIVND (reference sequence). V was clipped by 5 bases and J by 1 base, with 11 bases between them. CDR3 residues: CASSRLGSQETQYF. In DNA form, the CDR3 reads TGTGCCAGTAGTCGGTTGGGCAGCCAAGAGACCCAGTACTTC.

This sequence joins TRBV5-8 and TRBJ2-7; 8 bases line up with TRBD1. J was trimmed by 4 bases and V by 4 bases; bases with no gene match: 10. The germline gives CDR1 SGHTS, CDR2 YDEGEE. The CDR3 covers 15 residues. DNA for the CDR3: TGTGCCAGCAGCACCCGGACAGGGCTACCGTACGAGCAGTACTTC. Residues: CASSTRTGLPYEQYF.

The chain joins TRBV18 to TRBJ2-2; D remains unclear. The V gene's germline CDR1 is KGHSH and CDR2 LQKENI. Trimming shortened V by 3 bases and J by 6 bases, and 8 bases separated the two germline ends. This CDR3 contains 13 residues. In DNA, the CDR3 is TGTGCCAGCTCACCGCGTAGAGCCGGGGAGCTGTTTTTT. Protein sequence: CASSPRRAGELFF. Full variable domain (remainder filled in from reference TRBV18 and TRBJ2-2): NAGVMQNPRHLVRRRGQEARLRCSPMKGHSHVYWYRQLPEEGLKFMVYLQKENIIDESGMPKERFSAEFPKEGPSILRIQQVVRGDSAAYFCASSPRRAGELFFGEGSRLTVL.

The chain couples TRBV29-1 to TRBJ1-1, with TRBD1 as a possible D gene (6 bases). Trimming took off 7 bases at V and 4 bases at J, with 16 bases between the two ends. The CDR3 sequence is 13 residues long. Germline values: CDR1 SQVTM, CDR2 ANQGSEA. CDR3 sequence: CSAEGGVVTEAFF. In nucleotides, the CDR3 is TGCAGCGCTGAGGGGGGAGTGGTCACTGAAGCTTTCTTT.